The entry that follows covers one T cell receptor beta chain sequence. This study enrolled people aged roughly 18 to 89 from roughly 24 US geographic areas. The study assigned cohorts using participant-reported clinical history. The germline gives CDR1 MDHEN, CDR2 SYDVKM. Trimming cost V 3 bases and J 6 bases, with 8 bases left between them. The CDR3 extends over 12 amino acids. The data were obtained in a study of blood T cell repertoires in COVID-19. Study-level background: Sources were T cells, B-cell-depleted T cells, or PBMCs; the material itself was cDNA or gDNA.

In the study's own analysis: How many nucleated cells were present was estimated from reference gene primer amplification. Clones were read by immunoSEQ multiplex PCR, and TCRdb kept only the in-frame ones, dropping some. The DNA was the basis for D and trimming; V, J and clone size are from that table. The data show around 250,000 clones, 91% seen once. The V and J genes are TRBV28 and TRBJ1-2, with D perhaps TRBD1 (5 bases). The sequence came from a middle-aged man who had been exposed to COVID-19. The sample taken for sequencing was PBMCs or T cells enriched from blood (not recorded which). The CDR3 spells CASSFSQDGYTF. CDR3 coding DNA: TGTGCCAGCAGTTTTTCACAGGATGGCTACACCTTC.